Described below is a single T cell receptor beta chain sequence and its context. The antigen is unknown. Germline values: CDR1 SGHAT, CDR2 FQNNGV. CDR3 length equals 19 residues. The trim removed 1 base at V and 8 bases at J, leaving 17 bases unmatched. This sample was included in a study of identical twins. The cDNA had a unique molecular identifier and a template-switch universal primer site. One entry per CDR3 protein results from TCRdb running MiXCR on the 5' RACE reads. Here the sample spans roughly 720,000 distinct CDR3 sequences, roughly 18% being singletons. Study outcomes and limitations: Reduced insertions were recorded for abundant cord blood beta clonotypes, with no such pattern in memory repertoires.

The same data also went into a second study, on T cells expressing NK-cell markers.

The specimen sequenced was PBMCs. The genes are TRBV11-2 and TRBJ2-3; 11 bases are shared with TRBD2. This receptor was taken from a young woman in good health. CDR3 region: CASSLGGALAGGSGGTQYF. The CDR3 nucleotides are TGTGCCAGCAGCTTAGGGGGGGCGTTAGCGGGAGGGTCCGGGGGTACGCAGTATTTT.